The rows below give T cell receptor beta chains drawn from one sample of a study of graft-versus-host responses after intestinal transplantation. No antigen has been identified for these receptors. Profiling relied on immunoSEQ multiplex PCR, and the TCRdb table lists in-frame clones only, not all of them. The sample carries over 70,000 clones, nearly 90% recorded once. The sample here was unstimulated CD8+ T cells sorted from spleen or lymph node cells, taken before transplant. Receptors originate from a human donor who was the organ donor for an intestinal transplant. Both conserved end residues are part of each CDR3. The order of the fields is J gene, V gene, D gene, clone size, CDR3 protein, CDR3 DNA. The D gene is left open where the match is weak. Rows may omit the clone size; those that give it use once, few, many or a size class.

J gene: TRBJ1-6
V gene: TRBV7-2
D gene: .
clone size: .
CDR3 protein: CASSLDGEGIGSPLHF
CDR3 DNA: TGTGCCAGCAGCTTAGATGGGGAGGGCATTGGTTCACCCCTCCACTTT

J gene: TRBJ2-1
V gene: TRBV5-4
D gene: TRBD2
clone size: .
CDR3 protein: CASSSTSEYEQFF
CDR3 DNA: TGTGCCAGCAGCTCCACTAGCGAGTACGAGCAGTTCTTC

J gene: TRBJ1-2
V gene: TRBV7-9
D gene: TRBD1
clone size: .
CDR3 protein: CASSLAGTGPGYGYTF
CDR3 DNA: TGTGCCAGCAGCTTAGCCGGGACAGGGCCAGGGTATGGCTACACCTTC

J gene: TRBJ1-1
V gene: TRBV9
D gene: .
clone size: .
CDR3 protein: CASSDLYEAFF
CDR3 DNA: TGTGCCAGCAGCGACCTATATGAAGCTTTCTTT

J gene: TRBJ1-5
V gene: TRBV6-6
D gene: .
clone size: .
CDR3 protein: CASSYSSRSDQPQHF
CDR3 DNA: TGTGCCAGCAGTTACTCGTCTAGGAGCGATCAGCCCCAGCATTTT

J gene: TRBJ1-3
V gene: TRBV6-5
D gene: .
clone size: .
CDR3 protein: CASSYSTGGNTIYF
CDR3 DNA: TGTGCCAGCAGTTACTCTACGGGTGGAAACACCATATATTTT

J gene: TRBJ2-5
V gene: TRBV7-8
D gene: TRBD2
clone size: .
CDR3 protein: CASSQGGGETQYF
CDR3 DNA: TGTGCCAGCAGCCAGGGCGGGGGAGAGACCCAGTACTTC

J gene: TRBJ2-3
V gene: TRBV27
D gene: TRBD2
clone size: once
CDR3 protein: CASFERLAGDTQYF
CDR3 DNA: TGTGCCAGCTTTGAAAGACTAGCCGGAGATACGCAGTATTTT

J gene: TRBJ1-5
V gene: TRBV27
D gene: .
clone size: .
CDR3 protein: CASSLSSGSEPQHF
CDR3 DNA: TGTGCCAGCAGTTTATCGTCAGGCTCTGAGCCCCAGCATTTT

J gene: TRBJ2-1
V gene: TRBV5-1
D gene: .
clone size: .
CDR3 protein: CASSPQGWLLVQFF
CDR3 DNA: TGCGCCAGCAGCCCGCAGGGGTGGCTATTAGTGCAGTTCTTC

J gene: TRBJ1-5
V gene: TRBV7-9
D gene: .
clone size: .
CDR3 protein: CASSDTQSPAGQHF
CDR3 DNA: TGTGCCAGCAGCGACACACAGAGCCCAGCCGGACAGCATTTT

J gene: TRBJ2-5
V gene: TRBV4-1
D gene: .
clone size: .
CDR3 protein: CASSYLSGLQETQYF
CDR3 DNA: TGCGCCAGCAGCTACCTTAGCGGTCTTCAAGAGACCCAGTACTTC

J gene: TRBJ2-2
V gene: TRBV30
D gene: .
clone size: .
CDR3 protein: CAWSVPPQNRGELFF
CDR3 DNA: TGTGCCTGGAGTGTCCCCCCCCAGAACAGGGGGGAGCTGTTTTTT

J gene: TRBJ1-6
V gene: TRBV2
D gene: TRBD1
clone size: .
CDR3 protein: CASSEEGAPYNSPLHF
CDR3 DNA: TGTGCCAGCAGTGAAGAGGGGGCACCCTATAATTCACCCCTCCACTTT

J gene: TRBJ1-1
V gene: TRBV7-9
D gene: .
clone size: .
CDR3 protein: CASSLINGDTEAFF
CDR3 DNA: TGTGCCAGCAGCTTAATCAACGGGGACACTGAAGCTTTCTTT

J gene: TRBJ2-6
V gene: TRBV27
D gene: .
clone size: .
CDR3 protein: CASSLQGSGANVLTF
CDR3 DNA: TGTGCCAGCAGCCTACAGGGTTCTGGGGCCAACGTCCTGACTTTC

J gene: TRBJ1-3
V gene: TRBV7-6
D gene: .
clone size: few
CDR3 protein: CASSSTRTVGTIYF
CDR3 DNA: TGTGCCAGCAGCTCCACTCGGACAGTTGGCACCATATATTTT

J gene: TRBJ2-1
V gene: TRBV7-6
D gene: TRBD2
clone size: .
CDR3 protein: CASSLVVGGGGASYNEQFF
CDR3 DNA: TGTGCCAGCAGCTTGGTGGTTGGTGGCGGGGGGGCTTCCTACAATGAGCAGTTCTTC

J gene: TRBJ2-1
V gene: TRBV6-6
D gene: .
clone size: .
CDR3 protein: CASTTRDLTGGEQFF
CDR3 DNA: TGTGCCAGCACCACGCGGGACCTCACCGGCGGTGAGCAGTTCTTC

J gene: TRBJ1-5
V gene: TRBV19
D gene: TRBD1
clone size: .
CDR3 protein: CASHPWGTGWVDQPQHF
CDR3 DNA: TGTGCCAGCCATCCGTGGGGGACAGGGTGGGTAGATCAGCCCCAGCATTTT

J gene: TRBJ2-3
V gene: TRBV14
D gene: TRBD2
clone size: .
CDR3 protein: CASSLGLAGYTQYF
CDR3 DNA: TGTGCCAGCAGCCTGGGACTAGCGGGGTACACGCAGTATTTT

J gene: TRBJ1-1
V gene: TRBV4-1
D gene: .
clone size: .
CDR3 protein: CASSRVGITEAFF
CDR3 DNA: TGCGCCAGCAGCAGGGTCGGGATTACTGAAGCTTTCTTT

J gene: TRBJ1-1
V gene: TRBV27
D gene: TRBD1
clone size: .
CDR3 protein: CASSLLPVTGKKTEAFF
CDR3 DNA: TGTGCCAGCAGTTTGCTACCGGTGACAGGGAAAAAGACTGAAGCTTTCTTT

J gene: TRBJ1-1
V gene: TRBV10-2
D gene: .
clone size: .
CDR3 protein: CASSDRVVDTEAFF
CDR3 DNA: TGCGCCAGCAGTGACAGGGTAGTTGACACTGAAGCTTTCTTT

J gene: TRBJ2-5
V gene: TRBV10-3
D gene: TRBD2
clone size: .
CDR3 protein: CAPRTSGGQETQYF
CDR3 DNA: TGTGCCCCAAGGACTAGCGGGGGCCAAGAGACCCAGTACTTC

J gene: TRBJ1-1
V gene: TRBV15
D gene: .
clone size: .
CDR3 protein: CATSRGGVGAFF
CDR3 DNA: TGTGCCACCAGCCGAGGAGGAGTGGGTGCTTTCTTT

J gene: TRBJ1-1
V gene: TRBV27
D gene: .
clone size: .
CDR3 protein: CASSAGLTVEAFF
CDR3 DNA: TGTGCCAGCTCGGCAGGATTAACAGTTGAAGCTTTCTTT

J gene: TRBJ2-3
V gene: TRBV30
D gene: TRBD2
clone size: .
CDR3 protein: CAWSPFLVLAVRADTQYF
CDR3 DNA: TGTGCCTGGAGTCCTTTTCTAGTTCTAGCGGTGAGGGCAGATACGCAGTATTTT

J gene: TRBJ2-3
V gene: TRBV11-2
D gene: TRBD2
clone size: .
CDR3 protein: CASSLAPSGGGSTDTQYF
CDR3 DNA: TGTGCCAGCAGCTTAGCCCCCAGCGGGGGCGGGTCCACAGATACGCAGTATTTT

J gene: TRBJ1-5
V gene: TRBV30
D gene: TRBD1
clone size: .
CDR3 protein: CAWSGDRSDQPQHF
CDR3 DNA: TGTGCCTGGAGCGGGGACAGGTCGGATCAGCCCCAGCATTTT